These T cell receptor beta chains were read from a single sample in a study of radiotherapy plus CTLA-4 blockade in lung cancer. This table comes from immunoSEQ multiplex PCR, and its TCRdb copy is limited to in-frame clones, with some not included. The top ten hold 4.8% of the sample, which has roughly 53,000 clones, 84% seen once. The sequencing here drew on peripheral blood, taken from a patient treated with radiotherapy plus ipilimumab. These receptors all come from a human donor with non-small cell lung cancer whose response to radiotherapy plus ipilimumab could not be evaluated. Both conserved end residues are part of each CDR3. The order of the fields is D gene, V gene, clone size, J gene, CDR3 DNA, CDR3 protein. A D gene is named only where the DNA matches it firmly. Clone size is given for some rows only: seen once, a few or many times, or a class if the clone is expanded.

NA	TRBV15	NA	TRBJ2-2	TGTGCCACCAGCAGAGCCTTCTTACCCAGCACCGGGGAGCTGTTTTTT	CATSRAFLPSTGELFF
NA	TRBV11-1	NA	TRBJ1-1	TGTGCCAGCAGCTTAGAGCCTAGTGTGTGGAACACTGAAGCTTTCTTT	CASSLEPSVWNTEAFF
TRBD1	TRBV19	NA	TRBJ1-2	TGTGCCACAAAAGACAGGGACTATGGCTACACCTTC	CATKDRDYGYTF
NA	TRBV4-3	NA	TRBJ2-3	TGCGCCAGCAGCCAAGATCCAGGGCTGGATACGCAGTATTTT	CASSQDPGLDTQYF
NA	TRBV5-1	NA	TRBJ2-3	TGCGCCAGCAGCTTGACAGTCACAGATACGCAGTATTTT	CASSLTVTDTQYF
TRBD2	TRBV7-2	NA	TRBJ2-1	TGTGCCAGCAGCCCGGGACTAGCGTCCTACAATGAGCAGTTCTTC	CASSPGLASYNEQFF
TRBD2	TRBV6-1	NA	TRBJ2-7	TGTGCCAGCAGTGAACTAGCGGGGGCCTACGAGCAGTACTTC	CASSELAGAYEQYF
NA	TRBV7-2	NA	TRBJ1-2	TGTGCCAGCACCGGATCAGGGTATGGCTACACCTTC	CASTGSGYGYTF
NA	TRBV6-1	NA	TRBJ2-1	TGTGCCAGCAGTGAAGCGGGCAGGGTTGCGCGCAATGAGCAGTTCTTC	CASSEAGRVARNEQFF
TRBD2	TRBV9	NA	TRBJ2-3	TGTGCCAGCGCCGACTCTTCTAGCGGGAGGTTGAGCACAGATACGCAGTATTTT	CASADSSSGRLSTDTQYF
TRBD2	TRBV27	once	TRBJ2-5	TGTGCCAGCAGTTTAGCTAGCGGGAGTTTGGAGACCCAGTACTTC	CASSLASGSLETQYF
TRBD1	TRBV11-2	NA	TRBJ2-2	TGTGCCAGCAGCTTACAAACAGGGGTGGCCGGGGAGCTGTTTTTT	CASSLQTGVAGELFF
NA	TRBV4-1	NA	TRBJ2-1	TGCGCCAGCAGCCAAGTTACAAGACTGGAACCAGAGCAGTTCTTC	CASSQVTRLEPEQFF
NA	TRBV10-3	NA	TRBJ2-7	TGTGCCATCAGTGAGTCGACCGCGGAGAGCTCCTACGAGCAGTACTTC	CAISESTAESSYEQYF
TRBD1	TRBV15	NA	TRBJ1-1	TGTGCCACCAGCAGCGTGCAGGGGGCGCCGGACACTGAAGCTTTCTTT	CATSSVQGAPDTEAFF
TRBD1	TRBV4-1	few	TRBJ1-1	TGCGCCAGCAGCCAGGACAGGACCCCGAACACTGAAGCTTTCTTT	CASSQDRTPNTEAFF
TRBD1	TRBV28	few	TRBJ1-2	TGTGCCAGCAGTTTAGGTTTCATAGGGGACAGAACCTATGGCTACACCTTC	CASSLGFIGDRTYGYTF
NA	TRBV23-1	NA	TRBJ2-3	TGCGCCAGCAGTCGAAAGGTAGATAAAAGGGAGTGGCTCCCGGTGAGGGGGAGCACAGATACGCAGTATTTT	CASSRKVDKREWLPVRGSTDTQYF
NA	TRBV7-2	NA	TRBJ2-2	TGTGCCAGCAGCTTATTCTCTCAGAGCGCCGGGGAGCTGTTTTTT	CASSLFSQSAGELFF
NA	TRBV29-1	NA	TRBJ2-2	TGCAGCGCCCCTAGGTTCCAGCTGAACACCGGGGAGCTGTTTTTT	CSAPRFQLNTGELFF
NA	TRBV16	once	TRBJ1-1	TGTGCCAGCAGAAAAACCGGGACGGACTATCTTGGAGCTTTCTTT	CASRKTGTDYLGAFF
NA	TRBV7-7	NA	TRBJ2-2	TGTGCTAGCAGCTCTCCGGAGGGGACCGGGGAGCTGTTTTTT	CASSSPEGTGELFF
NA	TRBV4-1	NA	TRBJ2-3	TGCGCCAGCAGCCAAAAATTGGGGCTAGTCACAGATACGCAGTATTTT	CASSQKLGLVTDTQYF
TRBD1	TRBV5-1	NA	TRBJ2-7	TGCGCCAGCAGCTGGACAGGGCCCTCCTACGAGCAGTACTTC	CASSWTGPSYEQYF
NA	TRBV5-1	NA	TRBJ2-7	TGCGCCAGCAGCTTGGACAGGGCCACCTACGAGCAGTACTTC	CASSLDRATYEQYF
TRBD2	TRBV27	NA	TRBJ2-3	TGTGCCAGCAGCCTTAGCGGGAGGGCCAAAGATACGCAGTATTTT	CASSLSGRAKDTQYF
NA	TRBV7-8	NA	TRBJ2-3	TGTGCCAGCAGCTTACTGAGGTGGGGCACAGATACGCAGTATTTT	CASSLLRWGTDTQYF
NA	TRBV28	NA	TRBJ1-2	TGTGCCAGCCAAAAAGGGGGTGGCGGCTACACCTTC	CASQKGGGGYTF
TRBD1	TRBV7-6	NA	TRBJ2-1	TGTGCCAGCAGCTTATATGGGCCGGGGACAGCCTACAATGAGCAGTTCTTC	CASSLYGPGTAYNEQFF
TRBD1	TRBV27	NA	TRBJ2-7	TGTGCCAGCAGTTCCAGGGGGCTTATTTACGAGCAGTACTTC	CASSSRGLIYEQYF
NA	TRBV6-4	NA	TRBJ2-3	TGTGCCAGCAGTGGGGAGGTGGCAGATACGCAGTATTTT	CASSGEVADTQYF
NA	TRBV7-2	NA	TRBJ1-1	TGTGCCAGCAGCCTGGGCAGGAACACTGAAGCTTTCTTT	CASSLGRNTEAFF
TRBD2	TRBV29-1	NA	TRBJ2-1	TGCAGCGCGCGAGGGACTAGCGGGTTATATGAGCAGTTCTTC	CSARGTSGLYEQFF
NA	TRBV11-2	NA	TRBJ2-1	TGTGCCAGCAGCTTGAGCAGGGGCAATGAGCAGTTCTTC	CASSLSRGNEQFF
TRBD2	TRBV6-4	NA	TRBJ2-5	TGTGCCAGCAGTGACTCGAGGCTAGCGGGAGGGCCCTGGCGTCAAGAGACCCAGTACTTC	CASSDSRLAGGPWRQETQYF
NA	TRBV27	NA	TRBJ1-5	TGTGCCAGCAGTTTATCCGGGGGTTCCAATCAGCCCCAGCATTTT	CASSLSGGSNQPQHF
TRBD1	TRBV11-2	NA	TRBJ2-6	TGTGCCAGCAGCTTTTTGGGACAGCGAATCTCTGGGGCCAACGTCCTGACTTTC	CASSFLGQRISGANVLTF
NA	TRBV7-9	once	TRBJ1-4	TGTGCCAGCAGCTTATCCAGCGCTGAAAAACTGTTTTTT	CASSLSSAEKLFF
NA	TRBV30	NA	TRBJ1-5	TGTGCCTGGAGTGTGCGGGGAAGCAATCAGCCCCAGCATTTT	CAWSVRGSNQPQHF
TRBD2	TRBV28	NA	TRBJ2-1	TGTGCCAGCAGTCGGACTAGCGGGAGGGCCAATGAGCAGTTCTTC	CASSRTSGRANEQFF
NA	TRBV11-2	NA	TRBJ2-1	TGTGCCAGCACCCAGGGGGGTAGCGGGGTGTACAATGAGCAGTTCTTC	CASTQGGSGVYNEQFF
NA	TRBV7-2	medium-sized	TRBJ2-5	TGTGCCAGCAGCTTAAACAACCAAGAGACCCAGTACTTC	CASSLNNQETQYF
TRBD1	TRBV7-2	NA	TRBJ1-5	TGTGCCAGCAGCCCCCAGGGGGACGGTGTCTGGCCCCAGCATTTT	CASSPQGDGVWPQHF